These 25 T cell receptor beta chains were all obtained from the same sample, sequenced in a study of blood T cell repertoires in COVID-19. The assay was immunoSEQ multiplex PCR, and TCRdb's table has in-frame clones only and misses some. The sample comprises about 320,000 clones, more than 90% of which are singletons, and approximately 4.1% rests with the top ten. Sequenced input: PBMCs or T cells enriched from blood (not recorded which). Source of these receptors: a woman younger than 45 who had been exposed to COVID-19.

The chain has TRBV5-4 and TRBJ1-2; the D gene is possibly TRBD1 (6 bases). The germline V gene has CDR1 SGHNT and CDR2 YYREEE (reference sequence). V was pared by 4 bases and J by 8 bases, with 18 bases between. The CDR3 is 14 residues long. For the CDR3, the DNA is TGTGCCAGCAGCGCTACAGGGAGAGGTGGGGGCTACACCTTC. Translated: CASSATGRGGGYTF.

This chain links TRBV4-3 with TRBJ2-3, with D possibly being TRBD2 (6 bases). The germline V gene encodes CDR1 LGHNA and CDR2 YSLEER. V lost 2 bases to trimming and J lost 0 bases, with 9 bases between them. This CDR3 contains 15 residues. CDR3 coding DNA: TGCGCCAGCAGCCAATCCGGACTAAGCACAGATACGCAGTATTTT. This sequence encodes CASSQSGLSTDTQYF.

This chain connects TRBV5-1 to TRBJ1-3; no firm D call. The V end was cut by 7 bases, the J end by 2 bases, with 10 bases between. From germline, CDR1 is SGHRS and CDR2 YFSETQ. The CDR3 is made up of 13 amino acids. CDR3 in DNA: TGCGCCAGCTGTGCGGAGCCTGGAAACACCATATATTTT. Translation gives CASCAEPGNTIYF.

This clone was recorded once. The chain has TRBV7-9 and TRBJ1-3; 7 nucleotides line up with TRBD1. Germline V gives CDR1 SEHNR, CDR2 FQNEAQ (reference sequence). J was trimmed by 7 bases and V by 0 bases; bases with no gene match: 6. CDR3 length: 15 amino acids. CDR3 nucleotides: TGTGCCAGCAGCTTAGCCCAGGGGGAAGGGAACACCATATATTTT. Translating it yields CASSLAQGEGNTIYF.

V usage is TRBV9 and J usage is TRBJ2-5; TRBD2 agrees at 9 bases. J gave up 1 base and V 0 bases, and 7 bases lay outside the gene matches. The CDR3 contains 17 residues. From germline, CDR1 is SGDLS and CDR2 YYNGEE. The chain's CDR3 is CASSVGSGGTLQETQYF. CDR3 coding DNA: TGTGCCAGCAGCGTAGGGAGCGGGGGGACCCTCCAAGAGACCCAGTACTTC.

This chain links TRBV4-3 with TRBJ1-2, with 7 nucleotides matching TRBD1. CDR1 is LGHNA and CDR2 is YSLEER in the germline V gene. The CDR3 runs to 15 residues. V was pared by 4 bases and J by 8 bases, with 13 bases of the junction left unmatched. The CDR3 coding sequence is TGCGCCAGCAGCCCGGATCTTAGACAGGGCAGGGGCTACACCTTC. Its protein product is CASSPDLRQGRGYTF.

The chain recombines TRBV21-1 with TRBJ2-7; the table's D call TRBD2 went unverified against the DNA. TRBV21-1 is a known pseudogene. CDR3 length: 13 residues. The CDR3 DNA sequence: TGTGCCAGCAGCAACCCCTCGGTATACGAGCAGTACTTC. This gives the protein CASSNPSVYEQYF.

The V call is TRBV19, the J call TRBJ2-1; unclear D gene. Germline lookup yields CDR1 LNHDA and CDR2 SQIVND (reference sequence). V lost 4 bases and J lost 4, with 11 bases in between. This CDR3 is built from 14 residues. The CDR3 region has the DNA TGTGCCAGTAGTACAAACAGCTTTTACAATGAGCAGTTCTTC. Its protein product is CASSTNSFYNEQFF.

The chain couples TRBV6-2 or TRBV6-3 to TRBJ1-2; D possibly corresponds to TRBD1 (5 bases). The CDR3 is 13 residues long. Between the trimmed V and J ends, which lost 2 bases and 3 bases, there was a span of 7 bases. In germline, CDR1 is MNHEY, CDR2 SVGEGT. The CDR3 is CASSYGTYYGYTF. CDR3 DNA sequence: TGTGCCAGCAGTTACGGGACTTACTATGGCTACACCTTC.

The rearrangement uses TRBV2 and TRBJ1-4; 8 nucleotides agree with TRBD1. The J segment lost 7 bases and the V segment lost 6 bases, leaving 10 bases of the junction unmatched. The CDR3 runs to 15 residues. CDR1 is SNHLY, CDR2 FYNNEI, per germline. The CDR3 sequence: CASRPTDRVLEKLFF. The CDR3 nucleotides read TGTGCCAGCAGACCGACGGACAGGGTTCTTGAAAAACTGTTTTTT.

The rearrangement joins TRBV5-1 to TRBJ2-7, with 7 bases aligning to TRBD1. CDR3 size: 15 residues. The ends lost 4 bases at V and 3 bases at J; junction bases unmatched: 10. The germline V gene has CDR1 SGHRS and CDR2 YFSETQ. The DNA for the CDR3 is TGCGCCAGCAGCCGAGTACCAAACAGGGGCTACGAGCAGTACTTC. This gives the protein CASSRVPNRGYEQYF.

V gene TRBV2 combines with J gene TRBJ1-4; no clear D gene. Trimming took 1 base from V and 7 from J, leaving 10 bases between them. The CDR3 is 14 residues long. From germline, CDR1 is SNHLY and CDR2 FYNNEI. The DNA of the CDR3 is TGTGCCAGCAGTGAAGAGACGGGTTCTGAAAAACTGTTTTTT. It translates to CASSEETGSEKLFF.

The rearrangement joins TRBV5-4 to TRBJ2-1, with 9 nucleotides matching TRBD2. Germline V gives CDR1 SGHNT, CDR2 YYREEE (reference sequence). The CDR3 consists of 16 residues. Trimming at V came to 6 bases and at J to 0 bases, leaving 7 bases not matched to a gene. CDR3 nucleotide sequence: TGTGCCAGCACCGGGGGCGGGGGGGCCTCCTACAATGAGCAGTTCTTC. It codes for CASTGGGGASYNEQFF.

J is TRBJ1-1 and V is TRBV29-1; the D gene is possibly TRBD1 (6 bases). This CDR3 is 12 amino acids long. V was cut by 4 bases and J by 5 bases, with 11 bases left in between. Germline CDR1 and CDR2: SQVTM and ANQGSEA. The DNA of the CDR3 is TGCAGCGTTGGAGGGAGGGGGACTGAAGCTTTCTTT. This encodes CSVGGRGTEAFF.

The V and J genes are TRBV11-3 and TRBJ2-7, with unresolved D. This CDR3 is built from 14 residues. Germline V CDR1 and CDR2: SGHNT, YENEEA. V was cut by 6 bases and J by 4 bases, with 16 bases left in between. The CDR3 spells CASRPGYSDYEQYF. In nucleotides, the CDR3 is TGTGCCAGCAGGCCCGGTTATTCCGATTACGAGCAGTACTTC.

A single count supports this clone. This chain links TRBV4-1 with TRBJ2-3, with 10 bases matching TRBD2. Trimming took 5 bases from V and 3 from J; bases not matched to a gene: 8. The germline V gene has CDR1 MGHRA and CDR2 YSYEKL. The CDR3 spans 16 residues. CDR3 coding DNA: TGCGCCAGCAGCACCCGAGCGGGGGGGTTGACAGATACGCAGTATTTT. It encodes CASSTRAGGLTDTQYF.

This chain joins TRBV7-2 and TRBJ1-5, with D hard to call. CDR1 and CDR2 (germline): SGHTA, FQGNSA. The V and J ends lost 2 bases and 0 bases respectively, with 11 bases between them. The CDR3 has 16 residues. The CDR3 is CASSLKAGYSNQPQHF. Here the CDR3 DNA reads TGTGCCAGCAGCTTAAAAGCAGGTTATAGCAATCAGCCCCAGCATTTT.

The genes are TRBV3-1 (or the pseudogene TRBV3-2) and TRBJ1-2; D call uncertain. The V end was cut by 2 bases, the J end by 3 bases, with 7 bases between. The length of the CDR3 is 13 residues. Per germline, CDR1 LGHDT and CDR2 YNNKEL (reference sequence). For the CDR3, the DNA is TGTGCCAGCAGCCAAAACGGAGACTATGGCTACACCTTC. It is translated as CASSQNGDYGYTF.

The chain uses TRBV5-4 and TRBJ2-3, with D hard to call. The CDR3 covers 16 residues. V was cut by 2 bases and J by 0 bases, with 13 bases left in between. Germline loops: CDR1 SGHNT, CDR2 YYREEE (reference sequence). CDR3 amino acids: CASSFRSKRSTDTQYF. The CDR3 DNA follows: TGTGCCAGCAGCTTTCGGTCGAAACGAAGCACAGATACGCAGTATTTT. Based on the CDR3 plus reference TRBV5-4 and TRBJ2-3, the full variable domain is ETGVTQSPTHLIKTRGQQVTLRCSSQSGHNTVSWYQQALGQGPQFIFQYYREEENGRGNFPPRFSGLQFPNYSSELNVNALELDDSALYLCASSFRSKRSTDTQYFGPGTRLTVL.

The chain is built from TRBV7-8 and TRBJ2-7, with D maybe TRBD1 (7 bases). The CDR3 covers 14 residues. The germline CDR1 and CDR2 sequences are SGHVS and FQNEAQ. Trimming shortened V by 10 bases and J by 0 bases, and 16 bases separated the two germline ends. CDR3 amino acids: CATYGGGGSYEQYF. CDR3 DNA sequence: TGTGCCACCTACGGAGGGGGCGGCTCCTACGAGCAGTACTTC. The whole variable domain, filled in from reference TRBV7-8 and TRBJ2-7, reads GAGVSQSPRYKVAKRGQDVALRCDPISGHVSLFWYQQALGQGPEFLTYFQNEAQLDKSGLPSDRFFAERPEGSVSTLKIQRTQQEDSAVYLCATYGGGGSYEQYFGPGTRLTVT.

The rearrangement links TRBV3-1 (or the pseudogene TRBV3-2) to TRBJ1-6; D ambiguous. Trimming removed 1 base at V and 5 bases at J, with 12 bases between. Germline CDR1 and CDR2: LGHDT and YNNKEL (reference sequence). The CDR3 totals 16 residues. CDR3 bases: TGTGCCAGCAGCCAAGTGGCAGGAAGGAATAATTCACCCCTCCACTTT. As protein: CASSQVAGRNNSPLHF.

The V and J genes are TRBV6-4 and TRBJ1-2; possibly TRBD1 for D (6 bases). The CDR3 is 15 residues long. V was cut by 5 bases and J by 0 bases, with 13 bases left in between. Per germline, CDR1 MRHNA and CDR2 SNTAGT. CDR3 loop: CASSQTQGSNYGYTF. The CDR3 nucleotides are TGTGCCAGCAGTCAAACACAGGGTTCTAACTATGGCTACACCTTC.

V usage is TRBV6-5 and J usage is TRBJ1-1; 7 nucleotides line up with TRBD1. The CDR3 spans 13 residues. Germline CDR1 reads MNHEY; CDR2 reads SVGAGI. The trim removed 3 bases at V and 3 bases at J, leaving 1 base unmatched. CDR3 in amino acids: CASSYRGHTEAFF. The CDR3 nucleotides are TGTGCCAGCAGTTATAGGGGGCACACTGAAGCTTTCTTT.

The chain's CDR3 is CASRQGAGGDTQYF. As DNA, the CDR3 is TGTGCCAGCAGACAGGGGGCCGGGGGCGATACGCAGTATTTT. The chain carries TRBV7-9 and TRBJ2-3; 9 positions agree with TRBD1. The CDR3 runs 14 residues. The V gene's germline CDR1 is SEHNR and CDR2 FQNEAQ (reference sequence). V lost 6 bases and J lost 6; bases outside the gene matches: 7.

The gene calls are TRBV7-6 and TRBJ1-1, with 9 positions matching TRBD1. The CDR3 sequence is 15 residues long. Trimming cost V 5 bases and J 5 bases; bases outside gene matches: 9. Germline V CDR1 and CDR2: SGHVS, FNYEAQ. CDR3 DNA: TGTGCCAGCAGCCCATCTTCGGACAGGGGAACTGAAGCTTTCTTT. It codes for CASSPSSDRGTEAFF.